Below, 26 T cell receptor beta chains from the same sample are listed, as sequenced in a study of cytomegalovirus exposure and HLA in healthy donors. The PCR had 60 Vbeta and 13 Jbeta primers. Only in-frame clones appear in the TCRdb table, and some are missing; sequencing was by immunoSEQ multiplex PCR. The table shows 100,000 to 150,000 clones, with 80% occurring only once. The specimen sequenced was PBMCs. All receptors come from a man aged 25 to 40 in good health and CMV-seropositive.

The rearrangement links TRBV19 to TRBJ2-3; a possible D gene is TRBD1 (6 bases). Trimming shortened V by 6 bases and J by 7 bases, and 14 bases separated the two germline ends. This CDR3 spans 13 amino acids. CDR1 is LNHDA and CDR2 is SQIVND in the germline V gene (reference sequence). The CDR3 loop is CASSSRDTNTQYF. CDR3 bases: TGTGCCAGTAGCTCACGGGACACCAATACGCAGTATTTT.

The DNA of the CDR3 is TGCGCCAGCAGCCGCGACGGATACTACGAGCAGTACTTC. This translates into CASSRDGYYEQYF. The chain uses TRBV4-1 and TRBJ2-5; the D is unclear. With the DNA end fitting TRBJ2-7 better, the J assignment may be wrong. In germline, CDR1 is MGHRA, CDR2 YSYEKL. This CDR3 spans 13 amino acids.

V usage is TRBV29-1 and J usage is TRBJ2-3; possible D gene TRBD2, 5 bases. The ends were cut back, 1 base at V and 8 bases at J, with 10 bases in the middle. The CDR3 has 12 amino acids. Germline loops: CDR1 SQVTM, CDR2 ANQGSEA. CDR3 sequence: CSVEGSAATQYF. Here the CDR3 DNA reads TGCAGCGTTGAAGGGTCAGCGGCTACGCAGTATTTT.

This clone appeared once. The rearrangement joins TRBV6-1 to TRBJ1-1, with D tentatively TRBD1 (5 bases). This CDR3 comprises 12 residues. The V end was cut by 4 bases, the J end by 11 bases, with 14 bases between. Germline-derived CDR1 and CDR2 are MNHNS and SASEGT. CDR3 DNA: TGTGCCAGCAGTGCCCTCGGGCCAGGGGCTTTCTTT. Its protein product is CASSALGPGAFF.

In this sample, this clone turned up a few times. The V gene is TRBV19, the J gene TRBJ2-1; 8 nucleotides match TRBD2. The V and J ends lost 2 bases and 5 bases, in that order; junction bases with no gene match: 5. There are 15 residues in the CDR3. Germline CDR1 reads LNHDA; CDR2 reads SQIVND (reference sequence). CDR3 sequence reads: CASSIWGLGNNEQFF. The CDR3 nucleotides are TGTGCCAGTAGTATATGGGGACTAGGTAACAATGAGCAGTTCTTC.

As DNA, the CDR3 is TGTGCCAGCGACAGGGGGGGAAACAATGAGCAGTTCTTC. This encodes CASDRGGNNEQFF. The rearrangement uses TRBV6-1 and TRBJ2-1, with 9 bases lining up with TRBD1. From germline, CDR1 is MNHNS and CDR2 SASEGT. V dropped 8 bases and J dropped 5; count of bases not matched to a gene: 4. CDR3 length: 13 residues.

The chain employs TRBV12-2 and TRBJ1-2; TRBD1 is the table's D call, not checked against the DNA. TRBV12-2 is described as a pseudogene. This CDR3 region has 14 residues. CDR3 DNA: TGTGCAAGTCGCACACATCAGGGTGATGACGGCTACACCTTC. This translates into CASRTHQGDDGYTF.

Turning to this clone: The germline gene is not matched at one end of the junction; a read error may be the cause. V is TRBV5-6 and J is TRBJ2-3; D perhaps matches TRBD1 (5 bases). CDR3 length equals 14 residues. Per the germline V gene, CDR1 is SGHDT and CDR2 is YYEEEE. This chain's CDR3 is CASSLDLTTVTQYF. The CDR3 DNA is TGTGCCAGCAGCTTAGACCTCACGACAGTTACGCAGTATTTT.

The genes are TRBV7-9 and TRBJ1-2, with 7 positions matching TRBD1. CDR1 and CDR2 from the germline V gene are SEHNR and FQNEAQ (reference sequence). The CDR3 is 16 amino acids. V was clipped by 5 bases and J by 4 bases; unmatched bases: 13. In DNA, the CDR3 is TGTGCCAGCAGCCCTCTAAGGGGACAGATGCTCTATGGCTACACCTTC. Translating gives CASSPLRGQMLYGYTF.

The rearrangement joins TRBV11-1 to TRBJ2-1; D is unclear. The V gene's germline CDR1 is SGHAT and CDR2 FQDESV (reference sequence). The CDR3 totals 14 residues. V was cut by 5 bases and J by 0 bases, with 8 bases left in between. This chain's CDR3 is CASSRSSSYNEQFF. The CDR3 DNA reads as TGTGCCAGCAGCCGCTCCAGCTCCTACAATGAGCAGTTCTTC.

For the CDR3, the DNA is TGTGCCAGCAGCCTTAGCGGGGGGTCGAAAGATACGCAGTATTTT. Encoded protein: CASSLSGGSKDTQYF. This rearrangement joins TRBV9 to TRBJ2-3; 10 bases fit TRBD2. The ends lost 4 bases at V and 5 bases at J; junction bases unmatched: 7. This CDR3 comprises 15 residues. Germline V lookup: CDR1 SGDLS, CDR2 YYNGEE.

This clone has just a few counts. This chain links TRBV18 with TRBJ2-5, with TRBD1 matching 7 bases. CDR1 is KGHSH, CDR2 LQKENI, per germline. Trimming removed 3 bases from V and 4 bases from J; junction bases left unmatched: 11. The CDR3 contains 16 residues. The CDR3 nucleotides read TGTGCCAGCTCACCGACGCAGGGGGAAAGGGGAGAGACCCAGTACTTC. Its protein product is CASSPTQGERGETQYF. Supplemented by reference TRBV18 and TRBJ2-5, the full variable domain reads NAGVMQNPRHLVRRRGQEARLRCSPMKGHSHVYWYRQLPEEGLKFMVYLQKENIIDESGMPKERFSAEFPKEGPSILRIQQVVRGDSAAYFCASSPTQGERGETQYFGPGTRLLVL.

The chain links TRBV9 to TRBJ2-5; 8 nucleotides match TRBD1. Trimming at V came to 3 bases and at J to 4 bases, leaving 14 bases not matched to a gene. Germline V gene lookup returns CDR1 SGDLS and CDR2 YYNGEE. This CDR3 is 17 amino acids long. The CDR3, as DNA: TGTGCCAGCAGCGGCGGGACAGGACGGCAGCTGCGAGAGACCCAGTACTTC. Amino acid sequence: CASSGGTGRQLRETQYF.

Here the CDR3 DNA reads TGTGCCATCAGCGGAACCACGGGGAATGAGCAGTTCTTC. This translates into CAISGTTGNEQFF. The chain couples TRBV10-3 to TRBJ2-1; TRBD2 might be the D (5 bases). From germline, CDR1 is ENHRY and CDR2 SYGVKD. V gave up 6 bases and J gave up 7 bases, with 13 bases separating them. The CDR3 length is 13 residues.

The J gene is TRBJ2-6, the V gene TRBV5-1; no clear D gene. V was cut by 3 bases and J by 2 bases, with 3 bases left in between. CDR3 length: 13 residues. Per germline, CDR1 SGHRS and CDR2 YFSETQ. The CDR3 here is CASSYTGANVLTF. The CDR3 DNA is TGCGCCAGCAGCTATACTGGGGCCAACGTCCTGACTTTC.

This chain links TRBV11-2 with TRBJ1-4, with 7 bases aligning to TRBD1. The V gene's germline CDR1 is SGHAT and CDR2 FQNNGV. CDR3 length: 16 amino acids. V lost 5 bases to trimming and J lost 1 base; unmatched junction nucleotides: 7. DNA of the CDR3: TGTGCCAGCAGCGGTTCAGGGGGGCAAACTAATGAAAAACTGTTTTTT. Translation: CASSGSGGQTNEKLFF.

The J gene is TRBJ2-7, the V gene TRBV10-3; 10 bases align to TRBD2. Germline V gene sequence: CDR1 ENHRY, CDR2 SYGVKD. Trimming removed 6 bases from V and 3 bases from J; junction bases left unmatched: 2. This CDR3 is 13 amino acids long. The CDR3 reads CAIRVAGGYEQYF. The CDR3 DNA is TGTGCCATCAGAGTAGCGGGGGGCTACGAGCAGTACTTC.

The chain carries TRBV9 and TRBJ1-2; D is ambiguous. The CDR3 length is 11 residues. V was cut by 0 bases and J by 8 bases, with 5 bases left in between. The germline CDR1 and CDR2 sequences are SGDLS and YYNGEE. The CDR3 is CASSVAGGYTF. The CDR3 DNA sequence: TGTGCCAGCAGCGTAGCAGGCGGCTACACCTTC.

The rearrangement joins TRBV29-1 to TRBJ1-2, with D perhaps matching TRBD1 (5 bases). V lost 0 bases, J lost 2 bases, and 7 bases lay in between. Germline V gene sequence: CDR1 SQVTM, CDR2 ANQGSEA. The CDR3 runs to 13 residues. The CDR3 reads CSVEDPGNYGYTF. As DNA, the CDR3 is TGCAGCGTTGAAGATCCAGGGAACTATGGCTACACCTTC.

V usage is TRBV5-1 and J usage is TRBJ2-5; D might be TRBD1 (6 bases). The J call may not be correct, given that the DNA end is closer to TRBJ2-7. Germline lookup yields CDR1 SGHRS and CDR2 YFSETQ. The CDR3 extends over 15 amino acids. As DNA, the CDR3 is TGCGCCAGCAGCTCAATCAGGGGTAGCCCCTACGAGCAGTACTTC. As protein: CASSSIRGSPYEQYF.

The chain uses TRBV6-6 and TRBJ2-7, with D uncertain. The CDR3 is 14 residues long. The V end lost 7 bases, the J end lost 2 bases, and 15 bases lay between the germline ends. Germline CDR1 reads MNHNY; CDR2 reads SVGAGI (reference sequence). CDR3 nucleotide sequence: TGTGCCAGCACCTACGGAGACGGTGCCTACGAGCAGTACTTC. This gives the protein CASTYGDGAYEQYF.

The CDR3 sequence is CASSRKTSGGADEQFF. CDR3 DNA: TGCGCCAGCAGCCGAAAGACTAGCGGGGGGGCCGATGAGCAGTTCTTC. The rearrangement uses TRBV4-1 and TRBJ2-1, with 14 bases lining up with TRBD2. Losses at the gene ends were 4 bases for V and 8 bases for J; bases not matched to a gene: 7. The length of the CDR3 is 16 residues. Germline-derived CDR1 and CDR2 are MGHRA and YSYEKL.

This clone showed up just once. The chain combines TRBV5-1 with TRBJ2-2; D is uncertain. Trimming removed 0 bases from V and 4 bases from J, with 4 bases in between. Germline V lookup: CDR1 SGHRS, CDR2 YFSETQ. There are 13 residues in the CDR3. This CDR3 reads CASSLGLTGELFF. The DNA of the CDR3 is TGCGCCAGCAGCTTGGGACTCACCGGGGAGCTGTTTTTT.

This chain connects TRBV9 to TRBJ1-1; D gene uncertain. The CDR3 has 15 amino acids. Trimming took 0 bases from V and 1 from J, leaving 10 bases between them. Germline V gene data show CDR1 as SGDLS and CDR2 as YYNGEE. This CDR3 is CASSVDGGWNTEAFF. CDR3 bases: TGTGCCAGCAGCGTAGATGGAGGTTGGAACACTGAAGCTTTCTTT.

The V and J genes are TRBV14 and TRBJ1-2; 7 nucleotides match TRBD1. The CDR3 sequence is 16 residues long. Germline V CDR1 and CDR2: SGHDN, FVKESK. The V segment lost 0 bases and the J segment 8 bases; nucleotides outside the gene matches: 12. The CDR3 nucleotides read TGTGCCAGCAGCCAAGACCGACAGGGACTGGTCAAGGGCTACACCTTC. This encodes CASSQDRQGLVKGYTF.

V is TRBV6-1 and J is TRBJ2-1; TRBD1 matches 11 bases. The CDR3 sequence is 16 residues long. Germline V CDR1 and CDR2: MNHNS, SASEGT. With 2 bases clipped from V and 4 bases from J, the junction kept 4 bases outside the gene matches. The CDR3 protein is CASSEWDRGSYNEQFF. CDR3 sequence (DNA): TGTGCCAGCAGTGAATGGGACAGGGGGTCGTACAATGAGCAGTTCTTC.